Listed below are T cell receptor beta chains from one sample, sequenced in a study of cytomegalovirus exposure and HLA in healthy donors. Here immunoSEQ multiplex PCR was the method, and the copy in TCRdb shows in-frame clones only, minus some. This table has 140,000 to 150,000 clones, over 65% appearing once. The sequencing input was PBMCs. Every receptor here comes from a female donor in good health and CMV-seronegative. CDR3s include the opening cysteine and the closing phenylalanine or tryptophan. The order of the fields is V gene, D gene, clone size, CDR3 length, J gene, CDR3 DNA, CDR3 protein. D genes are given only for firm matches. Only some rows state a clone size, as once, few, many or a class for expanded clones.

v_call: TRBV5-6
d_call: TRBD2
clone_size: -
cdr3_length: 17
j_call: TRBJ2-5
cdr3_nt: TGTGCCAGCAGCTTGCGCGGTGGAACGGGGGGGCTTCAGACCCAGTACTTC
cdr3_aa: CASSLRGGTGGLQTQYF

v_call: TRBV4-1
d_call: TRBD1
clone_size: -
cdr3_length: 18
j_call: TRBJ1-2
cdr3_nt: TGCGCCAGCAGCCAAGATTTTCCGGCAGGGGGGACTAACTATGGCTACACCTTC
cdr3_aa: CASSQDFPAGGTNYGYTF

v_call: TRBV5-4
d_call: TRBD1
clone_size: -
cdr3_length: 15
j_call: TRBJ2-2
cdr3_nt: TGTGCCAGCAGCTTGGGACAGGGCGGCACCGGGGAGCTGTTTTTT
cdr3_aa: CASSLGQGGTGELFF

v_call: TRBV14
d_call: TRBD2
clone_size: once
cdr3_length: 14
j_call: TRBJ2-4
cdr3_nt: TGTGCCAGCAGCCACCCGGGGGGGCCGAACATTCAGTACTTC
cdr3_aa: CASSHPGGPNIQYF

v_call: TRBV18
d_call: -
clone_size: -
cdr3_length: 16
j_call: TRBJ1-2
cdr3_nt: TGTGCCAGCTCACCAGGGTACGGGAGGGGTCCCTATGGCTACACCTTC
cdr3_aa: CASSPGYGRGPYGYTF

v_call: TRBV6-6
d_call: -
clone_size: -
cdr3_length: 15
j_call: TRBJ1-1
cdr3_nt: TGTGCCAGCAGTTACGAAGCAGCCAGGGTCGCTGAAGCTTTCTTT
cdr3_aa: CASSYEAARVAEAFF

v_call: TRBV29-1
d_call: TRBD1
clone_size: -
cdr3_length: 12
j_call: TRBJ2-3
cdr3_nt: TGCAGCGTATACCGACAGGGAGATACGCAGTATTTT
cdr3_aa: CSVYRQGDTQYF

v_call: TRBV19
d_call: TRBD2
clone_size: -
cdr3_length: 15
j_call: TRBJ2-1
cdr3_nt: TGTGCCAGTAGGCGGGGATTAGCGGGCTACAATGAGCAGTTCTTC
cdr3_aa: CASRRGLAGYNEQFF

v_call: TRBV29-1
d_call: TRBD2
clone_size: few
cdr3_length: 14
j_call: TRBJ2-3
cdr3_nt: TGCAGCGCCTGCCCCGGGACTAGCCCAGATACGCAGTATTTT
cdr3_aa: CSACPGTSPDTQYF

v_call: TRBV5-4
d_call: TRBD2
clone_size: -
cdr3_length: 17
j_call: TRBJ2-3
cdr3_nt: TGTGCCAGCAGCTTGGGTCTAGGTACTAGCGGGGGGAATACGCAGTATTTT
cdr3_aa: CASSLGLGTSGGNTQYF

v_call: TRBV13
d_call: -
clone_size: -
cdr3_length: 14
j_call: TRBJ2-3
cdr3_nt: TGTGCCAGCAGCCGACGACAGAGCACAGATACGCAGTATTTT
cdr3_aa: CASSRRQSTDTQYF

v_call: TRBV6-6
d_call: TRBD2
clone_size: -
cdr3_length: 14
j_call: TRBJ2-5
cdr3_nt: TGTGCCAGCAGTTACGGACTAGCGCCCCCAACCCAGTACTTC
cdr3_aa: CASSYGLAPPTQYF

v_call: TRBV19
d_call: -
clone_size: -
cdr3_length: 14
j_call: TRBJ2-3
cdr3_nt: TGTGCCAGTAGTATGGAGGGGGGGACAGATACGCAGTATTTT
cdr3_aa: CASSMEGGTDTQYF

v_call: TRBV5-4
d_call: -
clone_size: -
cdr3_length: 14
j_call: TRBJ1-1
cdr3_nt: TGTGCCAGCAGCCAGCAGCTGATTCGGGATGAAGCTTTCTTT
cdr3_aa: CASSQQLIRDEAFF

v_call: TRBV6-1
d_call: TRBD2
clone_size: -
cdr3_length: 16
j_call: TRBJ2-7
cdr3_nt: TGTGCCAGCAGTGGGGGACTAGCGGGACCTCTCTACGAGCAGTACTTC
cdr3_aa: CASSGGLAGPLYEQYF

v_call: TRBV5-1
d_call: TRBD1
clone_size: -
cdr3_length: 15
j_call: TRBJ2-7
cdr3_nt: TGCGCCAGCAGCTTGGTCGCAGGGGGCTTCTTCGAGCAGTACTTC
cdr3_aa: CASSLVAGGFFEQYF

v_call: TRBV28
d_call: TRBD2
clone_size: -
cdr3_length: 15
j_call: TRBJ2-7
cdr3_nt: TGTGCCAGCAGATCTGAGCGGGAGAGTACCTACGAGCAGTACTTC
cdr3_aa: CASRSERESTYEQYF

v_call: TRBV28
d_call: -
clone_size: -
cdr3_length: 13
j_call: TRBJ1-1
cdr3_nt: TGTGCCAGCAGTTTGTGGACAAGACAACAGGCTTTCTTT
cdr3_aa: CASSLWTRQQAFF